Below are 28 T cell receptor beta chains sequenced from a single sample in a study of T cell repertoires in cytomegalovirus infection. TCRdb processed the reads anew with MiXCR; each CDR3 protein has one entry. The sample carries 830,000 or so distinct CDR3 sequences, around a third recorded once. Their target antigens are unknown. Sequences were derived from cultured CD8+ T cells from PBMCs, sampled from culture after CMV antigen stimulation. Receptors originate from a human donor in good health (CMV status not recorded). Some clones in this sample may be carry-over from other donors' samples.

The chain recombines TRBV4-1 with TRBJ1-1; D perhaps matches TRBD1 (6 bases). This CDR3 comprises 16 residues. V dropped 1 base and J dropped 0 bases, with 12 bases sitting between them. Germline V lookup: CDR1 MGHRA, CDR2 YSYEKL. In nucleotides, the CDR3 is TGCGCCAGCAGCCAAGTTCCAGGGGCGGTGAACACTGAAGCTTTCTTT. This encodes CASSQVPGAVNTEAFF.

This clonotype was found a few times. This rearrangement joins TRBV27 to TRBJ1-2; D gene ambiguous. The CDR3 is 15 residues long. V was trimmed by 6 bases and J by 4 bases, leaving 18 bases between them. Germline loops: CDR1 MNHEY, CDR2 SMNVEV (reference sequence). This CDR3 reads CASRRDTGFSYGYTF. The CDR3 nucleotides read TGTGCCAGCAGACGCGACACTGGCTTTTCCTATGGCTACACCTTC.

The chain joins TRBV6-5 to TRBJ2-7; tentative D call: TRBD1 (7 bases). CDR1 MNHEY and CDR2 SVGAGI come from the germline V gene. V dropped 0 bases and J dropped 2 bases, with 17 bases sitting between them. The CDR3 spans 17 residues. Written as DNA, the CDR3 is TGTGCCAGCAGTTACTCTGCGGGACAGTCTCGACCCTACGAGCAGTACTTC. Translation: CASSYSAGQSRPYEQYF.

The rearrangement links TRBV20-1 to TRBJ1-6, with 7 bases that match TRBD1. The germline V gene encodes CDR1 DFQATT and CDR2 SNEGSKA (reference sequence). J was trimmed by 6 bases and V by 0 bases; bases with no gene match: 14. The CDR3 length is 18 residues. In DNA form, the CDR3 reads TGCAGTGCTAGAGATCCCAGCCCCAGGGACAGCCGTAATTCACCCCTCCACTTT. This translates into CSARDPSPRDSRNSPLHF.

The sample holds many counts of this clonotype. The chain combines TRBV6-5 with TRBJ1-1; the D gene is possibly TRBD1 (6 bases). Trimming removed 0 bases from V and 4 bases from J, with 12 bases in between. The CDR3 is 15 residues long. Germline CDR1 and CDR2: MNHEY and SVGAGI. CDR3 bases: TGTGCCAGCAGTTACTCGGCAGGGGAGAGCACTGAAGCTTTCTTT. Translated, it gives CASSYSAGESTEAFF.

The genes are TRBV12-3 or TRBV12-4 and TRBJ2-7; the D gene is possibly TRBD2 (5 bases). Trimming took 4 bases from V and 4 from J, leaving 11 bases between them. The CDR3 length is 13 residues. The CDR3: CASSSGWGYEQYV. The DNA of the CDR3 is TGTGCCAGCAGTTCGGGGTGGGGTTACGAGCAGTACGTC.

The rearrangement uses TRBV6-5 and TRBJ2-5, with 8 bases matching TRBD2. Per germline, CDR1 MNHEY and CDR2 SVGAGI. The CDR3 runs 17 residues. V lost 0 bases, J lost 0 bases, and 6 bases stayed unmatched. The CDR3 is CASSYSGRGANQETQYF. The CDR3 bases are TGTGCCAGCAGTTACTCGGGGCGGGGGGCGAACCAAGAGACCCAGTACTTC.

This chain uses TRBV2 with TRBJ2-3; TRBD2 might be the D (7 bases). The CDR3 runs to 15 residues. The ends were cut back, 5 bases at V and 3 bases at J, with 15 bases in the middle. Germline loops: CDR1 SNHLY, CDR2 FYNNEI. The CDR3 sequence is CASSPEEGGTDTQYF. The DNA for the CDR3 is TGTGCCAGCAGTCCGGAGGAGGGGGGGACAGATACGCAGTATTTT.

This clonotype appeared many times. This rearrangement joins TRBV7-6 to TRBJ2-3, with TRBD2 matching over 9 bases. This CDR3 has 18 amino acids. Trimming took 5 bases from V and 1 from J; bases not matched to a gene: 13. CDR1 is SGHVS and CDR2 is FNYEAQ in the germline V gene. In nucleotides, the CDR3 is TGTGCCAGCAGCGCTCATCGCGGGGGGGAGGGAGGCACAGATACGCAGTATTTT. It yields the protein CASSAHRGGEGGTDTQYF.

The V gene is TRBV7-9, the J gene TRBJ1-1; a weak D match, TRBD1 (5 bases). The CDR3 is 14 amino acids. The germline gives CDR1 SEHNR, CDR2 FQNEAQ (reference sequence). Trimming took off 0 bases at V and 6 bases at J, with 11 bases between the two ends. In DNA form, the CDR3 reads TGTGCCAGCAGCTTAGCAGCTAGGGACGCTGAAGCTTTCTTT. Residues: CASSLAARDAEAFF.

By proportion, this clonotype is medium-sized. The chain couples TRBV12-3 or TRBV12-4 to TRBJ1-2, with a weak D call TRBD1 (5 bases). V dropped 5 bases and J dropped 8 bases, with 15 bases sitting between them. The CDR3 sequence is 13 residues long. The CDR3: CASSQDTRNGYTF. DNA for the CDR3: TGTGCCAGCAGTCAGGACACTCGAAACGGCTACACCTTC.

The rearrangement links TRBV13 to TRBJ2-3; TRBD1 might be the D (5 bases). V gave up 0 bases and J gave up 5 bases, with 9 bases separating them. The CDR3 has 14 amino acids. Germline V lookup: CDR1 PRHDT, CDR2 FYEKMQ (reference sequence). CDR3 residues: CASSLGGQGDTQYF. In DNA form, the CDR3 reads TGTGCCAGCAGCTTAGGCGGCCAGGGAGATACGCAGTATTTT.

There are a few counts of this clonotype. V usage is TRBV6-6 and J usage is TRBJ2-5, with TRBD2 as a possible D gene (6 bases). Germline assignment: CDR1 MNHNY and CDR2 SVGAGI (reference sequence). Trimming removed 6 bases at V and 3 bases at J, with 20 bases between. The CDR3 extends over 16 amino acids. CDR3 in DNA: TGTGCCAGCAGCCGCCGGGACTTCCCAGGTGAAGAGACCCAGTACTTC. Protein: CASSRRDFPGEETQYF.

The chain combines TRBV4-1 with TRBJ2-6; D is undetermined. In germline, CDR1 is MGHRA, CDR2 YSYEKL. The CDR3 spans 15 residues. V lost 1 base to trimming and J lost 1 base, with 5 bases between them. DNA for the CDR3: TGCGCCAGCAGCCAAGGCTTTTCTGGGGCCAACGTCCTGACTTTC. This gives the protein CASSQGFSGANVLTF.

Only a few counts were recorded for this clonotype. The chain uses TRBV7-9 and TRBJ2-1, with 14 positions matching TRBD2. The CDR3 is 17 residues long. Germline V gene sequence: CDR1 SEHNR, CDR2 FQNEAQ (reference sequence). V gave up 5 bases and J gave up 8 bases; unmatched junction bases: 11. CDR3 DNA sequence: TGTGCCAGCAGCAGGCGACTAGCGGGGGGGCGACGCGATGAGCAGTTCTTC. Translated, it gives CASSRRLAGGRRDEQFF.

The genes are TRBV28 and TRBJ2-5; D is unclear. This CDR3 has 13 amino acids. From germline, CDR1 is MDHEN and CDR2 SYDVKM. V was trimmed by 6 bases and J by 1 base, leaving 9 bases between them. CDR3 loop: CASRGRFQETQYF. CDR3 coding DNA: TGTGCCAGCAGGGGCAGGTTCCAAGAGACCCAGTACTTC.

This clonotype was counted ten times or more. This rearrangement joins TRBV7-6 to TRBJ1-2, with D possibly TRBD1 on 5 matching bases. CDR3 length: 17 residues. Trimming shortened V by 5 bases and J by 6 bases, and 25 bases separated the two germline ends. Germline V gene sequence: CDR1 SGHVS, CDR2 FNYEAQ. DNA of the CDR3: TGTGCCAGCAGCCCTAATACGGGACTTCCGGGCGGCGATGGCTACACCTTC. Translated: CASSPNTGLPGGDGYTF.

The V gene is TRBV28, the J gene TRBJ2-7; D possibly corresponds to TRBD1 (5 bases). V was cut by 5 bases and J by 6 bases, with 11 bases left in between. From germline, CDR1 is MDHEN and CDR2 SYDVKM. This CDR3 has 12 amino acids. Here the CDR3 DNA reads TGTGCCAGCAGTGCAGGGTTGGTCGAGCAGTACGTC. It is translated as CASSAGLVEQYV.

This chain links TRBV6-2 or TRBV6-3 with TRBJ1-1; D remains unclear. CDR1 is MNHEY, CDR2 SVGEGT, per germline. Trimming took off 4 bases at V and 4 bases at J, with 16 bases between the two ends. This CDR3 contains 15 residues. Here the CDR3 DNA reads TGTGCCAGCAGTTCAGGCTCTGAGAGGCGCACTGAAGCTTTCTTT. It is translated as CASSSGSERRTEAFF.

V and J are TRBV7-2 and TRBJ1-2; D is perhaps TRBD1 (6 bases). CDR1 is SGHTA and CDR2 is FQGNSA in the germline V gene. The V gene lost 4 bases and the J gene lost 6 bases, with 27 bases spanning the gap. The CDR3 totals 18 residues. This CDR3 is CASSSPGQFRGGHHGYTF. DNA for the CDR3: TGTGCCAGCAGCTCCCCGGGGCAGTTCAGGGGCGGTCACCATGGCTACACCTTC.

The CDR3 spells CASSPIGGNEKLFF. The CDR3 DNA is TGTGCCAGCAGTCCGATAGGGGGGAATGAAAAACTGTTTTTT. The rearrangement joins TRBV6-5 to TRBJ1-4; D is possibly TRBD1 (6 bases). Germline CDR1 is MNHEY and CDR2 is SVGAGI. CDR3 length: 14 amino acids. The V and J ends lost 5 bases and 5 bases respectively, with 12 bases between them.

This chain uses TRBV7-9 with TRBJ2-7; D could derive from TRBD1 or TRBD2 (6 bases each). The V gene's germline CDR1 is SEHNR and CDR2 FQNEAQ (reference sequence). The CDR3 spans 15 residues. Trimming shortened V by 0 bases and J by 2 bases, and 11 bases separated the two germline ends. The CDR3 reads CASSLAEGGAYEQYF. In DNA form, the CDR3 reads TGTGCCAGCAGCTTAGCGGAGGGGGGCGCCTACGAGCAGTACTTC.

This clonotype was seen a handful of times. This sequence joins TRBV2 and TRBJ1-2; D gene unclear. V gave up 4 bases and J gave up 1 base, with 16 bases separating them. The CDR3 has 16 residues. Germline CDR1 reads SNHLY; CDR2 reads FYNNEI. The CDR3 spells CASSGRLDGINYGYTF. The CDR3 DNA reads TGTGCCAGCAGTGGGCGCTTGGACGGTATTAACTATGGCTACACCTTC.

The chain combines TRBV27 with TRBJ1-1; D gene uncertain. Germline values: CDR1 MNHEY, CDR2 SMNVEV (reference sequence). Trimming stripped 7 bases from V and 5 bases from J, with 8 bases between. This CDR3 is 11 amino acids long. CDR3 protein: CASTYRTEAFF. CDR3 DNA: TGTGCCAGCACCTACCGGACTGAAGCTTTCTTT.

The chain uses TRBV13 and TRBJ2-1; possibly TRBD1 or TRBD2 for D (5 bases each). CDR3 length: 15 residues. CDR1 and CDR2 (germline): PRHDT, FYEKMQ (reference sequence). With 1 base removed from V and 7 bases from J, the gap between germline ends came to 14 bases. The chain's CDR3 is CASSLEGSRENEQFF. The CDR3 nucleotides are TGTGCCAGCAGCTTAGAGGGGAGTCGAGAAAATGAGCAGTTCTTC. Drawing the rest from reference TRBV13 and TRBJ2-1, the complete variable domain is AAGVIQSPRHLIKEKRETATLKCYPIPRHDTVYWYQQGPGQDPQFLISFYEKMQSDKGSIPDRFSAQQFSDYHSELNMSSLELGDSALYFCASSLEGSRENEQFFGPGTRLTVL.

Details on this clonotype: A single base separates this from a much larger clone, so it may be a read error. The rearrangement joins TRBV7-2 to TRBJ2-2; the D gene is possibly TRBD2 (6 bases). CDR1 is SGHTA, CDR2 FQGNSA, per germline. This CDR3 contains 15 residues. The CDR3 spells CASSLAVGETGGLFF. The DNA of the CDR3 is TGTGCCAGCAGCTTAGCGGTGGGGGAAACCGGGGGGCTGTTTTTT.

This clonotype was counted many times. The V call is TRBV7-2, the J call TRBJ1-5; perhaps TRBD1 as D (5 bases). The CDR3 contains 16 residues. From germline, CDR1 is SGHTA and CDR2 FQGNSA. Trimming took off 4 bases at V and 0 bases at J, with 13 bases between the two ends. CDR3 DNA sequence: TGTGCCAGCAGCTCAGACAGTGTGAATAGCAATCAGCCCCAGCATTTT. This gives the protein CASSSDSVNSNQPQHF.

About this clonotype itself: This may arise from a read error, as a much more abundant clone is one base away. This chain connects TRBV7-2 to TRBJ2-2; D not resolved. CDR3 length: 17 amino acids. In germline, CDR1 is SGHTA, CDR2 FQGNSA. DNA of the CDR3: TGTGTCAGCACCTTACCACGAGACGTTGCGAACACCGGGGAGCTGTTTTTT. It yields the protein CVSTLPRDVANTGELFF.